The T cell receptor beta chain described here comes from a study of blood T cell repertoires in COVID-19. Background on the study: Specimens from acute and convalescent COVID-19 originated in the United States, Italy and Spain. Sample material is recorded as cDNA or gDNA derived from T cells, B-cell-depleted T cells, or PBMCs.

Per the original methods: The assay estimated nucleated cells by amplifying reference gene primers. Sequencing used immunoSEQ multiplex PCR; TCRdb keeps in-frame clones, though not all of them. From that table come the V and J calls and clone size; the DNA was used to work out D and trimming. The data contain tens of thousands of clones, around 85% of them singletons. This clone has just a few counts. The CDR3 has 16 amino acids. Trimming stripped 2 bases from V and 0 bases from J, with 10 bases between. Per the germline V gene, CDR1 is KGHDR and CDR2 is SFDVKD. Sequenced input: peripheral blood. The TCR originated in an elderly man with acute or convalescent COVID-19. The V gene is TRBV24-1, the J gene TRBJ1-5; D gene uncertain. The DNA of the CDR3 is TGTGCCACCAGTGATTCCAGGATTGGTAGCAATCAGCCCCAGCATTTT. Its protein product is CATSDSRIGSNQPQHF.